The 14 T cell receptor beta chains below all came from one sample that was sequenced in a study of T cells of healthy individuals. TCRdb reprocessed the 5' RACE reads via MiXCR and lists one record per CDR3 protein. Of around 98,000 distinct CDR3 sequences in the sample, around 17% are singletons; the top ten hold about 6.2%. The receptors here all came from a human donor in good health.

This clonotype was recorded a few times. The rearrangement links TRBV5-1 to TRBJ2-6; 8 positions agree with TRBD1. Germline V CDR1 and CDR2: SGHRS, YFSETQ. Trimming removed 3 bases from V and 4 bases from J; junction bases left unmatched: 9. The CDR3 length is 17 residues. The CDR3 bases are TGCGCCAGCAGCTACTCGACAGGGGTGAGCGGGGCCAACGTCCTGACTTTC. This codes for CASSYSTGVSGANVLTF.

The sample holds many counts of this clonotype. The CDR3, as DNA: TGTGCCAGCAGTTTATCAACGCCGACAAGCTTTAGTGAAAAACTGTTTTTT. Protein sequence: CASSLSTPTSFSEKLFF. The gene calls are TRBV27 and TRBJ1-4; D unclear. This CDR3 comprises 17 residues. V was trimmed by 0 bases and J by 7 bases, leaving 18 bases between them. The germline V gene encodes CDR1 MNHEY and CDR2 SMNVEV (reference sequence).

This clonotype was observed a handful of times. The genes are TRBV20-1 and TRBJ2-5; D is unclear. CDR1 DFQATT and CDR2 SNEGSKA come from the germline V gene (reference sequence). This CDR3 spans 15 amino acids. With 1 base removed from V and 0 bases from J, the gap between germline ends came to 12 bases. CDR3 amino acids: CSARGEATYQETQYF. For the CDR3, the DNA is TGCAGTGCTAGAGGAGAAGCAACGTACCAAGAGACCCAGTACTTC.

This clonotype was detected a few times. J is TRBJ2-5 and V is TRBV28; 12 bases fit TRBD2. J was trimmed by 3 bases and V by 4 bases; bases with no gene match: 12. CDR1 and CDR2 from the germline V gene are MDHEN and SYDVKM. This CDR3 contains 18 residues. Here the CDR3 DNA reads TGTGCCAGCAGTTCACGACTAGCGGGGGTTCAGGTCAAAGAGACCCAGTACTTC. The encoded protein is CASSSRLAGVQVKETQYF.

This clonotype appeared once. Since a much larger clone is just one base distant, this may be a read error. Written as DNA, the CDR3 is TGTGCCAGCAGTTCCTCGGGCGGGAAAAACACAGATACGCAGTATTTT. It codes for CASSSSGGKNTDTQYF. The chain uses TRBV6-2 or TRBV6-3 and TRBJ2-3, with D possibly being TRBD2 (6 bases). CDR1 and CDR2 (germline): MNHEY, SVGEGT. Trimming removed 4 bases from V and 2 bases from J, with 16 bases in between. The CDR3 sequence is 16 residues long.

In this sample, this clonotype turned up a few times. The chain carries TRBV5-1 and TRBJ1-1, with D possibly being TRBD1 (5 bases). This CDR3 comprises 14 residues. Trimming removed 3 bases at V and 0 bases at J, with 9 bases between. CDR1 SGHRS and CDR2 YFSETQ come from the germline V gene. This CDR3 is CASSSTDMNTEAFF. Here the CDR3 DNA reads TGCGCCAGCAGCTCGACAGACATGAACACTGAAGCTTTCTTT.

This chain joins TRBV7-2 and TRBJ1-1; possible D gene TRBD1, 5 bases. Germline CDR1 is SGHTA and CDR2 is FQGNSA. The V gene lost 4 bases and the J gene lost 1 base, with 13 bases spanning the gap. The CDR3 length is 15 residues. The CDR3 region has the DNA TGTGCCAGCAGCTCCCCTCGGGGGGGGAACACTGAAGCTTTCTTT. As protein: CASSSPRGGNTEAFF.

There are a few counts of this clonotype. The chain is built from TRBV20-1 and TRBJ1-6; no definite D call. The length of the CDR3 is 15 residues. Germline-derived CDR1 and CDR2 are DFQATT and SNEGSKA (reference sequence). Trimming left V 1 base short and J 6 bases short, with 13 bases between. CDR3 nucleotide sequence: TGCAGTGCTAGAGGGTGGGGAGGAATTAATTCACCCCTCCACTTT. Protein product: CSARGWGGINSPLHF.

Regarding this clonotype: The junction does not match germline at one end; this may be a read error. The V and J genes are TRBV6-5 and TRBJ2-7; TRBD1 aligns across 7 bases. Germline V gene data show CDR1 as MNHEY and CDR2 as SVGAGI. The length of the CDR3 is 14 residues. The CDR3 loop is CACSRTGTDHEQYF. Written as DNA, the CDR3 is TGTGCCTGCAGTCGGACCGGGACAGATCACGAGCAGTACTTC.

This clonotype was counted only a few times. The gene calls are TRBV20-1 and TRBJ1-1; D gene uncertain. The CDR3 loop spans 11 amino acids. The germline V gene encodes CDR1 DFQATT and CDR2 SNEGSKA (reference sequence). V gave up 3 bases and J gave up 6 bases, with 8 bases separating them. In DNA form, the CDR3 reads TGCAGTGCTAGCCTCAAAGCTGAAGCTTTCTTT. It specifies CSASLKAEAFF.

This clonotype was observed many times. The rearrangement links TRBV4-2 to TRBJ2-1; tentative D call: TRBD2 (5 bases). The CDR3 extends over 14 amino acids. The V end was cut by 0 bases, the J end by 9 bases, with 12 bases between. Germline CDR1 reads LGHNA; CDR2 reads YNFKEQ. CDR3 region: CASSQDLRRAEQFF. The CDR3 DNA reads as TGTGCCAGCAGCCAAGATCTCCGGCGGGCTGAGCAGTTCTTC.

This clonotype came up once. The chain has TRBV6-2 or TRBV6-3 and TRBJ2-3; 9 nucleotides match TRBD2. The germline V gene has CDR1 MNHEY and CDR2 SVGEGT. Trimming cost V 5 bases and J 5 bases; bases outside gene matches: 8. The length of the CDR3 is 15 residues. The CDR3 region is CASSNSGSVRDTQYF. CDR3 coding DNA: TGTGCCAGCAGTAATAGCGGGAGCGTAAGAGATACGCAGTATTTT.

The V and J genes are TRBV3-1 and TRBJ2-5; D could derive from TRBD1 or TRBD2 (5 bases each). The V end was cut by 3 bases, the J end by 2 bases, with 13 bases between. The CDR3 is 15 amino acids. CDR1 is LGHDT and CDR2 is YNNKEL in the germline V gene (reference sequence). In DNA form, the CDR3 reads TGTGCCAGCAGCCAGACGGGACGGATGCAAGAGACCCAGTACTTC. Translating gives CASSQTGRMQETQYF.

The V gene is TRBV5-1, the J gene TRBJ2-2; unclear D gene. V was pared by 3 bases and J by 6 bases, with 12 bases between. Germline values: CDR1 SGHRS, CDR2 YFSETQ. CDR3 length equals 14 residues. The CDR3 sequence: CASSSRSTAGELFF. The DNA of the CDR3 is TGCGCCAGCAGCTCACGGTCCACGGCCGGGGAGCTGTTTTTT. Full variable domain (rest looked up from reference TRBV5-1 and TRBJ2-2): KAGVTQTPRYLIKTRGQQVTLSCSPISGHRSVSWYQQTPGQGLQFLFEYFSETQRNKGNFPGRFSGRQFSNSRSEMNVSTLELGDSALYLCASSSRSTAGELFFGEGSRLTVL.